This T cell receptor (beta chain) came from a study of shared clonotypes between healthy human individuals. Sequencing was performed with immunoSEQ multiplex PCR; in TCRdb, only in-frame clones are kept and a portion is missing. The table shows roughly 2.6 million clones, with just over 90% occurring only once. As for this clone: The junction departs from the called germline gene at one end, perhaps through a read error. This specimen includes other DNA sequences encoding the same CDR3.

CDR1 and CDR2 from the germline V gene are SGHRS and YFSETQ. This CDR3 spans 14 amino acids. The chain uses TRBV5-1 and TRBJ1-2, with D unresolved. The sample was naive CD4+ T cells sorted from blood. Subset: CD45RA+ positively selected. This TCR derives from a young man in good health. The CDR3 loop is CASSLETYYYGYTF. CDR3 coding DNA: TGCGCTAGCAGCTTGGAGACCTATTACTATGGCTACACCTTC.